This record covers a single T cell receptor beta chain. Its cognate antigen is unknown. Nominally healthy donors were sampled, though unrecorded immune exposures were likely. The length of the CDR3 is 13 residues. The V gene's germline CDR1 is MNHEY and CDR2 SMNVEV (reference sequence). Trimming removed 4 bases from V and 3 bases from J, with 8 bases in between. These data belong to a study of cytomegalovirus exposure and HLA in healthy donors. Study-wide results and caveats: When analyzed later, a missense DCLRE1C variant was found to be linked to TCR beta V- and J-gene trimming.

In the PCR, 60 Vbeta and 13 Jbeta primers were used. Clones were sequenced by immunoSEQ multiplex PCR, and TCRdb holds only the in-frame ones, with some missing. The sample holds about 120,000 clones, approximately 75% seen once. V and J are TRBV27 and TRBJ2-3; D not resolved. Sample: PBMCs. This clonotype originated in a woman aged 45-59 years in good health and CMV-seronegative. In DNA form, the CDR3 reads TGTGCCAGCAGTTCCTCTCTTACAGATACGCAGTATTTT. It is translated as CASSSSLTDTQYF.